These 11 T cell receptor beta chains share one sample of origin, sequenced in a study of CD8+ T cells in alopecia areata. TCR sequencing used cDNA made by reverse transcription of extracted RNA. Clones were sequenced by immunoSEQ multiplex PCR, and TCRdb holds only the in-frame ones, with some missing. The sample gives about 180,000 clones, less than 75% of which show up once; about an eighth is in the top ten. The sample was CD8+ T cells sorted from blood, taken at week 0. Source of these receptors: a human donor with alopecia areata.

CDR3: CASSNPAGSFSYNSPLHF. The CDR3 coding sequence is TGTGCCAGTAGTAACCCCGCCGGCAGCTTCTCCTATAATTCACCCCTCCACTTT. The V gene is TRBV19, the J gene TRBJ1-6; D remains ambiguous. Germline V gives CDR1 LNHDA, CDR2 SQIVND (reference sequence). V was cut by 4 bases and J by 0 bases, with 16 bases left in between. The CDR3 is 18 amino acids.

The CDR3 sequence is CASSLGDSGTEAFF. The CDR3 DNA reads TGCGCCAGCAGCTTGGGAGACAGTGGCACTGAAGCTTTCTTT. J is TRBJ1-1 and V is TRBV5-1; TRBD1 is a possible D gene (5 bases). The CDR3 length is 14 residues. CDR1 is SGHRS and CDR2 is YFSETQ in the germline V gene. Trimming shortened V by 0 bases and J by 4 bases, and 10 bases separated the two germline ends.

This clone was seen more than once but under ten times. The chain joins TRBV19 to TRBJ1-1, with D uncertain. This CDR3 comprises 15 residues. CDR1 and CDR2 (germline): LNHDA, SQIVND (reference sequence). The V gene lost 0 bases and the J gene lost 4 bases, with 12 bases spanning the gap. CDR3 DNA: TGTGCCAGTAGTATAGAGGTAAGGGTCCGCACTGAAGCTTTCTTT. It encodes CASSIEVRVRTEAFF.

The DNA of the CDR3 is TGTGCCTGGAGGGGGACCCTCTCCTCTGGGGCCAACGTCCTGACTTTC. This translates into CAWRGTLSSGANVLTF. This sequence joins TRBV30 and TRBJ2-6, with D perhaps assigned TRBD1 or TRBD2 (5 bases each). Germline V CDR1 and CDR2: GTSNPN, SVGIG (reference sequence). V shed 3 bases and J shed 0 bases, with 12 bases lying between them. The CDR3 totals 16 residues.

The V call is TRBV7-9, the J call TRBJ2-1; D not resolved. Germline CDR1 is SEHNR and CDR2 is FQNEAQ (reference sequence). The CDR3 runs to 16 residues. V lost 4 bases, J lost 2 bases, and 15 bases lay in between. The CDR3 DNA reads TGTGCCAGCAGCTACCCCCCTATGCCGGCCTACAATGAGCAGTTCTTC. This translates into CASSYPPMPAYNEQFF.

The V gene is TRBV29-1, the J gene TRBJ2-2, with unresolved D. V was trimmed by 2 bases and J by 5 bases, leaving 15 bases between them. CDR1 SQVTM and CDR2 ANQGSEA come from the germline V gene. This CDR3 contains 15 residues. CDR3 region: CSVEISALSTGELFF. The CDR3 DNA reads as TGCAGCGTTGAAATATCGGCATTATCGACCGGGGAGCTGTTTTTT.

The DNA of the CDR3 is TGTGCCAGCAGCTCAGTTCAGGGATCCTACGAGCAGTACTTC. This gives the protein CASSSVQGSYEQYF. The chain carries TRBV7-2 and TRBJ2-7; D perhaps matches TRBD1 (5 bases). Germline lookup yields CDR1 SGHTA and CDR2 FQGNSA. Trimming left V 4 bases short and J 1 base short, with 11 bases between. CDR3 length: 14 residues.

There are a few counts of this clone. In DNA, the CDR3 is TGTGCCAGCAGCTCAGAGGGTGAGCAGTTCTTC. It translates to CASSSEGEQFF. The V gene is TRBV7-9, the J gene TRBJ2-1, with a possible D match to TRBD2 (5 bases). This CDR3 contains 11 residues. Germline V gene lookup returns CDR1 SEHNR and CDR2 FQNEAQ (reference sequence). V shed 4 bases and J shed 9 bases, with 7 bases lying between them. The full variable domain, in which reference TRBV7-9 and TRBJ2-1 provide the parts outside the CDR3, is DTGVSQNPRHKITKRGQNVTFRCDPISEHNRLYWYRQTLGQGPEFLTYFQNEAQLEKSRLLSDRFSAERPKGSFSTLEIQRTEQGDSAMYLCASSSEGEQFFGPGTRLTVL.

This rearrangement joins TRBV2 to TRBJ2-1; weak D call: TRBD1 (6 bases). The ends were cut back, 5 bases at V and 0 bases at J, with 11 bases in the middle. This CDR3 contains 15 residues. Germline CDR1 reads SNHLY; CDR2 reads FYNNEI. CDR3 sequence: CASSPTGPSYNEQFF. CDR3 sequence (DNA): TGTGCCAGCAGTCCAACAGGGCCCTCCTACAATGAGCAGTTCTTC.

This chain joins TRBV30 and TRBJ2-7; D is undetermined. Deletions cut 5 bases from V and 0 bases from J, with 17 bases between. Germline lookup yields CDR1 GTSNPN and CDR2 SVGIG (reference sequence). The CDR3 consists of 15 residues. CDR3 region: CAWVGRGGSSYEQYF. In nucleotides, the CDR3 is TGTGCCTGGGTCGGTCGAGGTGGAAGCTCCTACGAGCAGTACTTC.

This clone has just a few counts. This chain connects TRBV30 to TRBJ1-1; D unresolved. Germline CDR1 and CDR2: GTSNPN and SVGIG (reference sequence). The CDR3 is 11 residues long. Trimming stripped 3 bases from V and 3 bases from J, with 5 bases between. The CDR3 reads CAWRRHTEAFF. The CDR3 DNA follows: TGTGCCTGGAGGCGTCACACTGAAGCTTTCTTT.